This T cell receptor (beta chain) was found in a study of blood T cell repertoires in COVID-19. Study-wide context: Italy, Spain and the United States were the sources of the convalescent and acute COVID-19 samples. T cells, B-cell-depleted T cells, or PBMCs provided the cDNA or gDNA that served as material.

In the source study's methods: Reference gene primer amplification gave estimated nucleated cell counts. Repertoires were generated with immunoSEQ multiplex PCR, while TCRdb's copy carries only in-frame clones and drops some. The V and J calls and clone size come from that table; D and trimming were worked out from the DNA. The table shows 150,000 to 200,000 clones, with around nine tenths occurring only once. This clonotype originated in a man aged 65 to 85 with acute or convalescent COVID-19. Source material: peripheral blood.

This chain's CDR3 is CASSLRTASIVLTF. Here the CDR3 DNA reads TGTGCCAGCAGCTTAAGGACAGCTAGTATAGTCCTGACTTTC. The chain carries TRBV7-2 and TRBJ2-6; TRBD1 is a possible D gene (6 bases). Trimming shortened V by 2 bases and J by 13 bases, and 15 bases separated the two germline ends. CDR1 and CDR2 (germline): SGHTA, FQGNSA. The CDR3 runs to 14 residues.